This T cell receptor beta chain was captured in a study of glioma-infiltrating T cells. Using RNA template, CDR3s of TCR alpha and beta were amplified with iRepertoire arm-PCR. TCRdb reanalysed the multiplex PCR reads using MiXCR and keeps one entry per CDR3 protein. The sample has roughly 20,000 distinct CDR3 sequences, about 22% seen once; the top ten hold about an eighth. This clonotype was seen more than once but under ten times. The clonotype comes from a human donor with low-grade glioma or glioblastoma, undergoing nonglioma brain surgery, or in good health (not recorded which). Sequenced input: glioma tissue, nonneoplastic brain tissue, or PBMCs (not recorded which).

CDR3 in amino acids: CASSLPREGEKLFF. The DNA for the CDR3 is TGTGCCAGCAGCTTACCCAGAGAGGGAGAAAAACTGTTTTTT. The chain is built from TRBV7-6 and TRBJ1-4; D is ambiguous. Looked up from germline, CDR1 is SGHVS and CDR2 is FNYEAQ. The CDR3 totals 14 residues. V was trimmed by 2 bases and J by 8 bases, leaving 12 bases between them.